A single sample gave rise to the 18 T cell receptor beta chains below, sequenced in a study of T cell changes during pregnancy in multiple sclerosis. Profiling relied on immunoSEQ multiplex PCR, and the TCRdb table lists in-frame clones only, not all of them. The data show 55,000 to 65,000 clones, with 94% seen just once and less than 4.5% held by the top ten. The source was CD8+ T cells from peripheral blood mononuclear cells, collected in the third trimester of pregnancy. The receptors come from a female donor with multiple sclerosis, enrolled in a pregnancy study.

The genes are TRBV5-6 and TRBJ2-7; TRBD2 matches 10 bases. The CDR3 totals 15 residues. In germline, CDR1 is SGHDT, CDR2 YYEEEE. Germline trimming cut 0 bases from V and 6 bases from J; bases unmatched to any gene: 6. The CDR3 DNA is TGTGCCAGCAGCTTGGGCCTAGCGGGAGCTGGCGAGCAGTACTTC. This translates into CASSLGLAGAGEQYF. The whole variable domain, remainder taken from reference TRBV5-6 and TRBJ2-7, is DAGVTQSPTHLIKTRGQQVTLRCSPKSGHDTVSWYQQALGQGPQFIFQYYEEEERQRGNFPDRFSGHQFPNYSSELNVNALLLGDSALYLCASSLGLAGAGEQYFGPGTRLTVT.

The chain carries TRBV4-1 and TRBJ1-5, with 11 bases identical to TRBD1. After removal of 2 bases from V and 7 bases from J, the junction contained 7 bases not matched to a gene. Germline CDR1 MGHRA, CDR2 YSYEKL. The CDR3 length is 16 residues. DNA of the CDR3: TGCGCCAGCAGCCAATCGGACAGGGGGCTAGGACAGCCCCAGCATTTT. Translating it yields CASSQSDRGLGQPQHF.

The J gene is TRBJ2-7, the V gene TRBV6-6, with D perhaps TRBD1 (6 bases). From germline, CDR1 is MNHNY and CDR2 SVGAGI (reference sequence). V lost 2 bases, J lost 0 bases, and 8 bases lay in between. The CDR3 runs to 14 residues. The chain's CDR3 is CASSYGQSSYEQYF. DNA for the CDR3: TGTGCCAGCAGTTACGGACAGAGCTCCTACGAGCAGTACTTC.

The V gene is TRBV27, the J gene TRBJ1-4, with unresolved D. The CDR3 totals 18 residues. The germline V and J ends were trimmed by 3 bases and 5 bases, with 22 bases remaining between them. Germline lookup yields CDR1 MNHEY and CDR2 SMNVEV (reference sequence). The CDR3 region has the DNA TGTGCCAGCAGTTTTTATAACTATCGCGAAGCCATAAATGAAAAACTGTTTTTT. It yields the protein CASSFYNYREAINEKLFF.

This chain connects TRBV19 to TRBJ1-1; TRBD1 matches 10 bases. This CDR3 contains 17 residues. J lost 4 bases, V lost 8 bases, and 16 bases had no gene match. CDR1 is LNHDA, CDR2 SQIVND, per germline (reference sequence). CDR3 sequence (DNA): TGTGCCAGTTCCGGTCCGGGACAGGGGAATGGGGGCACTGAAGCTTTCTTT. The encoded protein is CASSGPGQGNGGTEAFF.

The rearrangement uses TRBV11-2 and TRBJ2-1; TRBD2 matches 8 bases. Unmatched junction bases numbered 9, after V lost 1 base and J lost 7 bases. Germline V CDR1 and CDR2: SGHAT, FQNNGV. The CDR3 consists of 16 residues. DNA for the CDR3: TGTGCCAGCAGCTTAGCCGCGACGGGAGGGCCGAATGAGCAGTTCTTC. Translated: CASSLAATGGPNEQFF. Full variable domain (remainder filled in from reference TRBV11-2 and TRBJ2-1): EAGVAQSPRYKIIEKRQSVAFWCNPISGHATLYWYQQILGQGPKLLIQFQNNGVVDDSQLPKDRFSAERLKGVDSTLKIQPAKLEDSAVYLCASSLAATGGPNEQFFGPGTRLTVL.

V usage is TRBV7-9 and J usage is TRBJ2-7; perhaps TRBD2 as D (5 bases). Germline loops: CDR1 SEHNR, CDR2 FQNEAQ (reference sequence). This CDR3 is 15 amino acids long. V gave up 1 base and J gave up 0 bases, with 10 bases separating them. CDR3 residues: CASSLGGQISYEQYF. For the CDR3, the DNA is TGTGCCAGCAGCTTAGGAGGGCAGATCTCCTACGAGCAGTACTTC. The variable domain in full, completed from reference TRBV7-9 and TRBJ2-7, reads DTGVSQNPRHKITKRGQNVTFRCDPISEHNRLYWYRQTLGQGPEFLTYFQNEAQLEKSRLLSDRFSAERPKGSFSTLEIQRTEQGDSAMYLCASSLGGQISYEQYFGPGTRLTVT.

The chain combines TRBV27 with TRBJ1-2; D is perhaps TRBD1 (5 bases). Germline loops: CDR1 MNHEY, CDR2 SMNVEV (reference sequence). Trimming cost V 2 bases and J 2 bases, with 12 bases left between them. The CDR3 consists of 15 residues. The DNA for the CDR3 is TGTGCCAGCAGTTTAACCAGACAGTTAAACTATGGCTACACCTTC. Its protein is CASSLTRQLNYGYTF.

The chain joins TRBV6-1 to TRBJ2-5, with TRBD1 identical over 8 bases. This CDR3 has 13 residues. Germline V gene lookup returns CDR1 MNHNS and CDR2 SASEGT. Trimming cost V 3 bases and J 5 bases; bases outside gene matches: 2. The CDR3 protein is CASSDRGQETQYF. The CDR3 nucleotides read TGTGCCAGCAGTGACAGGGGGCAGGAGACCCAGTACTTC.

V and J are TRBV6-1 and TRBJ2-3, with a weak D call TRBD2 (5 bases). Trimming stripped 1 base from V and 3 bases from J, with 14 bases between. Germline V CDR1 and CDR2: MNHNS, SASEGT. CDR3 length: 16 residues. Here the CDR3 reads CASSEGGYWRTDTQYF. CDR3 nucleotide sequence: TGTGCCAGCAGTGAAGGCGGGTACTGGAGGACAGATACGCAGTATTTT.

The chain recombines TRBV9 with TRBJ2-7; 7 bases are shared with TRBD2. This CDR3 is built from 14 residues. Germline V gene data show CDR1 as SGDLS and CDR2 as YYNGEE. Trimming took 3 bases from V and 5 from J; bases not matched to a gene: 8. The CDR3 bases are TGTGCCAGCAGCGGTGCGGGAGAAGTACACGAGCAGTACTTC. Translation gives CASSGAGEVHEQYF.

The V gene is TRBV6-5, the J gene TRBJ2-7; 11 bases are a match to TRBD2. Germline lookup yields CDR1 MNHEY and CDR2 SVGAGI. The length of the CDR3 is 16 residues. The ends lost 0 bases at V and 3 bases at J; junction bases unmatched: 4. CDR3 nucleotides: TGTGCCAGCAGTTACTCGACGACTAGCGGGAACTACGAGCAGTACTTC. This codes for CASSYSTTSGNYEQYF.

V gene TRBV4-1 combines with J gene TRBJ2-7; 11 bases are shared with TRBD1. J gave up 3 bases and V 4 bases, and 5 bases lay outside the gene matches. This CDR3 has 15 residues. Germline V CDR1 and CDR2: MGHRA, YSYEKL. CDR3: CASSPQGTGGYEQYF. In DNA, the CDR3 is TGCGCCAGCAGCCCCCAGGGGACAGGGGGCTACGAGCAGTACTTC.

The chain combines TRBV7-9 with TRBJ1-4; TRBD1 matches 9 bases. The CDR3 runs 14 residues. Germline assignment: CDR1 SEHNR and CDR2 FQNEAQ (reference sequence). J lost 10 bases, V lost 5 bases, and 8 bases had no gene match. CDR3 protein: CASSQGQGGTKLFF. The DNA for the CDR3 is TGTGCCAGCAGCCAGGGACAGGGAGGGACAAAACTGTTTTTT.

J is TRBJ2-7 and V is TRBV11-1; 9 bases are a match to TRBD2. Trimming removed 5 bases from V and 4 bases from J; junction bases left unmatched: 15. Germline V gives CDR1 SGHAT, CDR2 FQDESV (reference sequence). The CDR3 consists of 17 residues. The CDR3 loop is CASSPRLADYEVYEQYF. CDR3 nucleotide sequence: TGTGCCAGCAGCCCCCGACTAGCGGACTACGAAGTGTACGAGCAGTACTTC. Drawing the rest from reference TRBV11-1 and TRBJ2-7, the complete variable domain is EAEVAQSPRYKITEKSQAVAFWCDPISGHATLYWYRQILGQGPELLVQFQDESVVDDSQLPKDRFSAERLKGVDSTLKIQPAELGDSAMYLCASSPRLADYEVYEQYFGPGTRLTVT.

In DNA form, the CDR3 reads TGTGCCAGCAGTTTAGGCCCGGGGAACTATGGCTACACCTTC. Protein sequence: CASSLGPGNYGYTF. This rearrangement joins TRBV28 to TRBJ1-2, with D hard to call. Germline CDR1 MDHEN, CDR2 SYDVKM. The CDR3 totals 14 residues. The germline V and J ends were trimmed by 2 bases and 2 bases, with 9 bases remaining between them.

This chain joins TRBV30 and TRBJ2-7; 10 bases map to TRBD1. Germline trimming cut 0 bases from V and 4 bases from J; bases unmatched to any gene: 15. The germline V gene encodes CDR1 GTSNPN and CDR2 SVGIG (reference sequence). The CDR3 is 18 residues long. DNA for the CDR3: TGTGCCTGGAGTGTACGGTGGAGGGGGGACAGGGGAAATTACGAGCAGTACTTC. Its translation is CAWSVRWRGDRGNYEQYF.

The gene calls are TRBV6-1 and TRBJ1-5, with D uncertain. Germline assignment: CDR1 MNHNS and CDR2 SASEGT. V shed 7 bases and J shed 1 base, with 11 bases lying between them. This CDR3 is 14 amino acids long. CDR3 bases: TGTGCCAGCAATAGGGAGGAAAGCAATCAGCCCCAGCATTTT. It is translated as CASNREESNQPQHF.